These T cell receptor beta chains were read from a single sample in a study of long-term antiretroviral therapy in people with HIV. Method: immunoSEQ multiplex PCR; TCRdb's copy keeps in-frame clones and lacks some. The sample comprises over 15,000 clones, around 81% of which are singletons, and 4% to 5.5% rests with the top ten. The sequenced sample was unsorted PBMCs, obtained 0.1 years before starting antiretroviral therapy. These receptors all come from a man aged 18 to 35 with HIV. Both conserved end residues are trimmed from each CDR3.

v_call	j_call	cdr3_aa
TRBV10-3	TRBJ1-6	ASRPIKTWATSPLH
TRBV4-2	TRBJ2-7	ASSQSSTGTSGGSSYEQY
TRBV27	TRBJ1-3	ASSWETPASGNTIY
TRBV6-4	TRBJ1-2	ASSHEVGTNYGYT
TRBV5-1	TRBJ1-2	ASSLRTGTNYGYT
TRBV2	TRBJ1-3	ASSDPHRQGLDSGNTIY
TRBV6-5	TRBJ1-2	ASSYGTGGYGYT
TRBV19	TRBJ2-7	ASSIEGASEQY
TRBV7-2	TRBJ1-4	ASSPRGGWNEKLF
TRBV6-6	TRBJ1-4	ASSSRGTGDEKLF
TRBV10-3	TRBJ1-4	AISENPGGGEKLF
TRBV28	TRBJ2-5	ASSLIQGTGETQY
TRBV10-3	TRBJ1-5	ATRDRVGIQPQH
TRBV5-8	TRBJ1-3	ASSLGISLSGNTIY
TRBV6-5	TRBJ2-5	ASSYVGGGETQY
TRBV11-2	TRBJ2-5	ASSLEGQGRETQY
TRBV7-9	TRBJ2-7	ASSLGGATYEQY
TRBV7-9	TRBJ2-7	ASSLSSYEQY
TRBV5-4	TRBJ1-4	ASSRYTPGGWEKLF
TRBV5-6	TRBJ1-1	ASSAPGDTEAF
TRBV18	TRBJ2-6	ASSPGLPPGANVLT
TRBV28	TRBJ2-1	ASRPRRLAGVGNEQF
TRBV4-1	TRBJ2-1	ASTSGPKSYNEQF
TRBV5-4	TRBJ1-1	ASSQDRGGGANTEAF
TRBV18	TRBJ1-2	ASSPDRGYGYT
TRBV7-9	TRBJ1-4	ASSSNRGRSEKLF
TRBV6-1	TRBJ1-5	ASSGGYSNQPQH
TRBV7-9	TRBJ1-6	ASSSGQGGHNSPLH
TRBV4-3	TRBJ2-2	ASSQTGANTGELF
TRBV29-1	TRBJ2-3	SVERGPDTQY
TRBV28	TRBJ2-3	ASTFTGGKGDTQY
TRBV18	TRBJ2-1	ASSPGLSWNEQF
TRBV12-2	TRBJ1-6	ASRLTRGGLSAYNSPLH
TRBV27	TRBJ2-7	ASSPSRSSYEQY
TRBV28	TRBJ2-1	ASSLGGAAYNEQF
TRBV7-9	TRBJ2-1	ASSLVAEQF
TRBV7-9	TRBJ1-2	ASSRRRDWHGYT
TRBV6-5	TRBJ1-4	ASSSGEVGEKLF
TRBV19	TRBJ2-7	ASSTDRPPYEQY
TRBV27	TRBJ1-1	ASSPGPTEAF